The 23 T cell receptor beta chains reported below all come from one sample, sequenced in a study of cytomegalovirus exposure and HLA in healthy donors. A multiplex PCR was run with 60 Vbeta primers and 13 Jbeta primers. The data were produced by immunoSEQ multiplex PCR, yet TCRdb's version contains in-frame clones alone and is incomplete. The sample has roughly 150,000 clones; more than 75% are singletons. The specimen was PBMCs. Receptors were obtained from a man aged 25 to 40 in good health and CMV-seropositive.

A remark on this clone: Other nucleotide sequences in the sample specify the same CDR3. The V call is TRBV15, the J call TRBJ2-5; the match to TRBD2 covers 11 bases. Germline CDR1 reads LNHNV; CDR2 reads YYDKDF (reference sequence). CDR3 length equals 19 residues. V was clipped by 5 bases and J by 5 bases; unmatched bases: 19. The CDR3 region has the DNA TGTGCCACCAGCGTCACCCCGCCGGGACTAGCGGATGGAGGGGAGACCCAGTACTTC. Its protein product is CATSVTPPGLADGGETQYF.

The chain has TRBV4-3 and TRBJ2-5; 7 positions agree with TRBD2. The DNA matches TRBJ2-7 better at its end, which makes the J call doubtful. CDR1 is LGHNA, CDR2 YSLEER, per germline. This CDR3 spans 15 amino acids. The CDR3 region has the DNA TGCGCCAGCAGCCTCGGACTAGGGGATTTCTACGAGCAGTACTTC. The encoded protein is CASSLGLGDFYEQYF.

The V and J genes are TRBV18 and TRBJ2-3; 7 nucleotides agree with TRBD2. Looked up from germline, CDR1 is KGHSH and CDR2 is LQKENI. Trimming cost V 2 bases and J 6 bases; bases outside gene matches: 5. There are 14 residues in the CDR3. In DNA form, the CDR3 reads TGTGCCAGCTCACCAGGGAGGGTGGCGGATACGCAGTATTTT. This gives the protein CASSPGRVADTQYF.

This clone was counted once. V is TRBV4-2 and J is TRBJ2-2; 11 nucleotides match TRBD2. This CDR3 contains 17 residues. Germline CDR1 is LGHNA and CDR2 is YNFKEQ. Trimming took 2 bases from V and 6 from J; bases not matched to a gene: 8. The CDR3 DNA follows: TGTGCCAGCAGCCAACAACTAGCGGGAGTTTTTGCCGGGGAGCTGTTTTTT. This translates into CASSQQLAGVFAGELFF.

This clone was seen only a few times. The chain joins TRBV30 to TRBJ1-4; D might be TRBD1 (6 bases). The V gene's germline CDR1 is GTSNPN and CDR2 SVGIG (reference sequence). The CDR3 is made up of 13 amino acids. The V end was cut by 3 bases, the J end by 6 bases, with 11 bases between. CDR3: CAWRSQGDEKLFF. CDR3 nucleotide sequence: TGTGCCTGGAGATCACAGGGAGATGAAAAACTGTTTTTT. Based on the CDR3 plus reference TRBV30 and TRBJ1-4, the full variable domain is SQTIHQWPATLVQPVGSPLSLECTVEGTSNPNLYWYRQAAGRGLQLLFYSVGIGQISSEVPQNLSASRPQDRQFILSSKKLLLSDSGFYLCAWRSQGDEKLFFGSGTQLSVL.

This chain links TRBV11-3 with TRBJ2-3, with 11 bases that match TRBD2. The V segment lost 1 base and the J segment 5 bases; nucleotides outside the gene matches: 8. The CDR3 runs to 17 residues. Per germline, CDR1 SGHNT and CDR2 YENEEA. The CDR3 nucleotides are TGTGCCAGCAGCTTAGCCCCACTAGCGGGAGCGGAAGATACGCAGTATTTT. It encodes CASSLAPLAGAEDTQYF.

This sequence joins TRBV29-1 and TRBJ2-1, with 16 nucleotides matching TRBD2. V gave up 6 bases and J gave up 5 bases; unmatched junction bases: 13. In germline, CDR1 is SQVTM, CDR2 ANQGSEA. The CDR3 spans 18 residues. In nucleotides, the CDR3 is TGCAGCGTCGCGGGACTAGCGGGAGGGCCCGTACTAAACAATGAGCAGTTCTTC. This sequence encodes CSVAGLAGGPVLNNEQFF.

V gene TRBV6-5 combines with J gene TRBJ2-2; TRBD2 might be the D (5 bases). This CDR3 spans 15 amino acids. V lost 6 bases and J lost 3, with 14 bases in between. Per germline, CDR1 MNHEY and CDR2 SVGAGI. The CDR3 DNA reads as TGTGCCAGCAGGCGTCATAGCGCCTACACCGGGGAGCTGTTTTTT. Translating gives CASRRHSAYTGELFF.

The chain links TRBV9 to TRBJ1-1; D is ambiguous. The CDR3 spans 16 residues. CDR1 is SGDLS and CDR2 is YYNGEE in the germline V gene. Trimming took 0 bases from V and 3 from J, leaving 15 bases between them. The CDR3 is CASSVGSGGWDTEAFF. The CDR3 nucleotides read TGTGCCAGCAGCGTAGGAAGTGGAGGATGGGACACTGAAGCTTTCTTT.

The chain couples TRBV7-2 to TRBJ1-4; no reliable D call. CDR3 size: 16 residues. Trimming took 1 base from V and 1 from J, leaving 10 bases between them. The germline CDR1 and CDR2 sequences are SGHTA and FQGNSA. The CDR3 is CASSLGGRRTNEKLFF. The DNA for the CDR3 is TGTGCCAGCAGCTTAGGAGGGAGGCGAACTAATGAAAAACTGTTTTTT. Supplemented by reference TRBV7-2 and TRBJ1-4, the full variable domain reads GAGVSQSPSNKVTEKGKDVELRCDPISGHTALYWYRQSLGQGLEFLIYFQGNSAPDKSGLPSDRFSAERTGGSVSTLTIQRTQQEDSAVYLCASSLGGRRTNEKLFFGSGTQLSVL.

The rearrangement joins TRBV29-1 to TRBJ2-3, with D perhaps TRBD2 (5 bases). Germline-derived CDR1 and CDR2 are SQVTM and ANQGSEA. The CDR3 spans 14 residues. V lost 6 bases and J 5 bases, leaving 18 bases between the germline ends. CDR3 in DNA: TGCAGCGTGGAGGAGGAGAGGCTAGGAGATACGCAGTATTTT. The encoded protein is CSVEEERLGDTQYF.

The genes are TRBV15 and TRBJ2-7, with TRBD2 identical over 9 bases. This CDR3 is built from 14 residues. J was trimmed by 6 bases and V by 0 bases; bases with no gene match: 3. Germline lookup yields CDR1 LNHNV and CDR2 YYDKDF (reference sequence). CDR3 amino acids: CATSREAGGCEQYV. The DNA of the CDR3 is TGTGCCACCAGCAGAGAAGCGGGAGGCTGCGAGCAGTACGTC.

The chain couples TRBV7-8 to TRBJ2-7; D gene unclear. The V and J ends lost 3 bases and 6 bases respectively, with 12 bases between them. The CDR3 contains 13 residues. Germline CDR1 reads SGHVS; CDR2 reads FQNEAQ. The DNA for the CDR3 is TGTGCCAGCAGCTTTCTACGTGGAGCCGAGCAGTACGTC. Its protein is CASSFLRGAEQYV.

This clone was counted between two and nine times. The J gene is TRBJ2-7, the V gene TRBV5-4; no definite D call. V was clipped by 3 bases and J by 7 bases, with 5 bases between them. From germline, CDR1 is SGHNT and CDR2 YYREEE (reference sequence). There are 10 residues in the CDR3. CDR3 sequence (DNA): TGTGCCAGCAGCTCTGGGGAGCAGTACGTC. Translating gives CASSSGEQYV.

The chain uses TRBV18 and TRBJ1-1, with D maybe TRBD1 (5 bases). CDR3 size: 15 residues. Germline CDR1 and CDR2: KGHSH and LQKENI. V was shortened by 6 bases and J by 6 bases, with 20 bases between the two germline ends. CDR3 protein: CASSPGTGGSAEAFF. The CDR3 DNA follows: TGTGCCAGCTCCCCAGGGACCGGGGGGTCCGCTGAAGCTTTCTTT. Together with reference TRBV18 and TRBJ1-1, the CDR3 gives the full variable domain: NAGVMQNPRHLVRRRGQEARLRCSPMKGHSHVYWYRQLPEEGLKFMVYLQKENIIDESGMPKERFSAEFPKEGPSILRIQQVVRGDSAAYFCASSPGTGGSAEAFFGQGTRLTVV.

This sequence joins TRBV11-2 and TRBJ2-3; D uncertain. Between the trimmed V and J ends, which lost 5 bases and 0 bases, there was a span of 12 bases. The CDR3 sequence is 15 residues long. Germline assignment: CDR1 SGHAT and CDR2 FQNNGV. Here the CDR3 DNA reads TGTGCCAGCAGCCTAAGGAGAGTTAGCACAGATACGCAGTATTTT. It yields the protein CASSLRRVSTDTQYF.

Here the CDR3 DNA reads TGCGCCAGCAGCCAAGATTCCCAGCGGGAGGGCACAGATACGCAGTATTTT. Translated, it gives CASSQDSQREGTDTQYF. The chain couples TRBV4-1 to TRBJ2-3, with TRBD2 matching 9 bases. V gave up 0 bases and J gave up 1 base; unmatched junction bases: 5. This CDR3 region has 17 residues. Germline assignment: CDR1 MGHRA and CDR2 YSYEKL.

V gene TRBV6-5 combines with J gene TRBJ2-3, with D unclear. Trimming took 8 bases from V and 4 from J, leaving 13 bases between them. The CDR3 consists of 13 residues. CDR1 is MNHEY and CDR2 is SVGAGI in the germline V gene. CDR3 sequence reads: CASQPGVSDTQYF. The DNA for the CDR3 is TGTGCCAGCCAGCCCGGAGTGTCAGATACGCAGTATTTT.

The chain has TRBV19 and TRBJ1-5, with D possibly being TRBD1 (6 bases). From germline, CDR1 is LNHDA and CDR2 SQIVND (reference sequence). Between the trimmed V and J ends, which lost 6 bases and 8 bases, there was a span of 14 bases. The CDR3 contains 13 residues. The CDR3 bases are TGTGCCAGTAGGGAACAGGGTCAAGAGCCCCAGCATTTT. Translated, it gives CASREQGQEPQHF.

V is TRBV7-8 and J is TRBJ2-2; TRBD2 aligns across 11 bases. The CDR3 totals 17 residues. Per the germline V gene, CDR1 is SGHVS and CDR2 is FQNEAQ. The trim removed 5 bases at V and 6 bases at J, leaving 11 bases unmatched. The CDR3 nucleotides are TGTGCCAGCAGCCCGGGACTAGCGGCCCTTTCGTCCGGGGAGCTGTTTTTT. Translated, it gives CASSPGLAALSSGELFF.

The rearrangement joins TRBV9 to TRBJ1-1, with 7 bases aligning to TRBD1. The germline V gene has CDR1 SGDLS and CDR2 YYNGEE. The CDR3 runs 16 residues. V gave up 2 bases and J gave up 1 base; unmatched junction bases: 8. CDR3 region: CASSVETGRGNTEAFF. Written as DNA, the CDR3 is TGTGCCAGCAGCGTCGAGACAGGGCGGGGGAACACTGAAGCTTTCTTT.

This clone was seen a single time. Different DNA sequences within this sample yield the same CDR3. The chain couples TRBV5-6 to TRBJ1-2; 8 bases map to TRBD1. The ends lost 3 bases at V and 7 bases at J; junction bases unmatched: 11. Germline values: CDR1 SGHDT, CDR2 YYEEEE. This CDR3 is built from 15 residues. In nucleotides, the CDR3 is TGTGCCAGCAGCTATGGAAGGCAGGGGGCGCGTGGCTACACCTTC. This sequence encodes CASSYGRQGARGYTF.

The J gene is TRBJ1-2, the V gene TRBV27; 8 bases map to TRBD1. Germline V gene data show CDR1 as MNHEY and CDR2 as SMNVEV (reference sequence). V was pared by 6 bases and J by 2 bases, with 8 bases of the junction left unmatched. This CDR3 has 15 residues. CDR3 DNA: TGTGCCAGCAGGGCCGGCGGACAGGGAAACTATGGCTACACCTTC. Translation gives CASRAGGQGNYGYTF.